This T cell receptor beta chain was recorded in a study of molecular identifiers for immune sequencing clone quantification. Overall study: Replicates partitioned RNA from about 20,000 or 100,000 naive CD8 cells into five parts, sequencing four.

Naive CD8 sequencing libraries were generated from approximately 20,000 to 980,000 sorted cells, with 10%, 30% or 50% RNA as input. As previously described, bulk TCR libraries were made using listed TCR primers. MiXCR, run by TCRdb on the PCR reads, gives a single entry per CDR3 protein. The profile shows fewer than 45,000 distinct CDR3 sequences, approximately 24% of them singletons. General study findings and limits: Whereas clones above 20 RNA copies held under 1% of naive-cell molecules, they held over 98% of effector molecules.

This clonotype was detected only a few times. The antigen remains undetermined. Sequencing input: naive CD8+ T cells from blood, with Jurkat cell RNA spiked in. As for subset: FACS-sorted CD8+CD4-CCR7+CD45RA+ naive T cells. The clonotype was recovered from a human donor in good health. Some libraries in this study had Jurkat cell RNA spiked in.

CDR3 loop: CASSIGQRIHEQYF. In DNA, the CDR3 is TGTGCCAGCAGTATAGGACAGCGAATCCACGAGCAGTACTTC. The chain carries TRBV27 and TRBJ2-7, with D possibly being TRBD1 (6 bases). This CDR3 contains 14 residues. V was shortened by 5 bases and J by 5 bases, with 16 bases between the two germline ends. Germline V gives CDR1 MNHEY, CDR2 SMNVEV (reference sequence).